The present TCR beta chain was sequenced within a study of T cell repertoires in cytomegalovirus infection. Study context: Use of recently identified HLA-C-restricted and well-studied HLA-B-restricted CMV epitopes was part of the study. General study results and limits: Public TCR beta family frequency separated CMV-and-HLA carriers, including in an independent cohort. In two of eight donors, the top clonotype was HLA-C-restricted CMV-specific.

This CDR3 has 18 amino acids. Losses at the gene ends were 1 base for V and 0 bases for J; bases not matched to a gene: 9. In TCRdb, the reads were re-called with MiXCR into one record per CDR3 protein. The top ten clones hold roughly 51% of a sample with 140,000 to 150,000 distinct CDR3 sequences, approximately 30% of them seen once. In its sample, this clonotype was seen a few times. Its specificity is not known. This clonotype was obtained from a human donor in good health (CMV status not recorded). Some clones in this sample may be carry-over from other donors' samples. This chain uses TRBV23-1 with TRBJ2-4, with 7 nucleotides matching TRBD1. TRBV23-1 is an ORF, with its function uncertain. This sample comprised CD8+ T cells from cultured PBMCs, obtained from culture after CMV antigen stimulation. The CDR3 is CASSQLSDRDLAKNIQYF. CDR3 DNA sequence: TGCGCCAGCAGTCAATTGTCCGACAGGGACCTAGCCAAAAACATTCAGTACTTC.